The clone carrying this TCR beta chain was counted a few times. Its specificity is not known. The data derive from a study of T cells in Graves' hyperthyroidism and ophthalmopathy. Notes on the study in general: Before onset, by a median of approximately 6.8 months, the model predicted ophthalmopathy.

RNA transcripts provided the source from which TCR beta CDR3 regions were amplified. HTBI primers drove first-round RT-PCR of the TCR CDR3. One entry per CDR3 protein results from TCRdb running MiXCR on the multiplex PCR reads. The sample holds approximately 510,000 distinct CDR3 sequences, about 45% seen once. The V segment lost 5 bases and the J segment 1 base; nucleotides outside the gene matches: 5. The CDR3 consists of 14 residues. The germline gives CDR1 SQVTM, CDR2 ANQGSEA. The sequence was collected from an adult woman with Graves' disease, either hyperthyroidism or ophthalmopathy (not recorded which). The chain recombines TRBV29-1 with TRBJ2-5, with 9 bases aligning to TRBD1. The sequenced material came from peripheral blood or thyroid tissue (not recorded which). This chain's CDR3 is CSVTPGQGQETQYF. The CDR3 coding sequence is TGCAGCGTTACCCCGGGACAGGGCCAAGAGACCCAGTACTTC.